Each of the 24 T cell receptor beta chains below was sequenced from the same sample in a study of CD8 T cells in ankylosing spondylitis. The study, taken as a whole, reports: It appeared that ankylosing spondylitis blood was characterized by a TCR beta motif of seven or eight highly homologous variants.

Antigens of these TCRs are unknown. TCRdb re-analysed the 5' RACE reads in MiXCR, keeping a single row per CDR3 protein. Of under 950,000 distinct CDR3 sequences listed, roughly 19% were seen once; the top ten hold approximately 18%. The specimen sequenced was blood, either unsorted or a sorted T cell fraction (not recorded which). All receptors come from a male donor with ankylosing spondylitis.

This clonotype has just a few counts. The chain combines TRBV25-1 with TRBJ2-5; 10 positions match TRBD2. CDR3 length equals 15 residues. The ends lost 5 bases at V and 5 bases at J; junction bases unmatched: 8. CDR1 and CDR2 (germline): MGHDK, SYGVNS. This CDR3 reads CASSQHLAGVETQYF. The CDR3 coding sequence is TGTGCCAGCAGTCAACATCTAGCGGGAGTTGAGACCCAGTACTTC. The full variable domain, its missing parts supplied by reference TRBV25-1 and TRBJ2-5, is EADIYQTPRYLVIGTGKKITLECSQTMGHDKMYWYQQDPGMELHLIHYSYGVNSTEKGDLSSESTVSRIRTEHFPLTLESARPSHTSQYLCASSQHLAGVETQYFGPGTRLLVL.

This clonotype appeared a few times. CDR3 sequence reads: CASSPLGGAGELFF. The CDR3 nucleotides read TGTGCCAGCAGCCCTTTGGGGGGAGCCGGGGAGCTGTTTTTT. The chain uses TRBV7-6 and TRBJ2-2, with D maybe TRBD2 (6 bases). Trimming took 5 bases from V and 6 from J, leaving 13 bases between them. This CDR3 comprises 14 residues. CDR1 and CDR2 (germline): SGHVS, FNYEAQ. Supplemented by reference TRBV7-6 and TRBJ2-2, the full variable domain reads GAGVSQSPRYKVTKRGQDVALRCDPISGHVSLYWYRQALGQGPEFLTYFNYEAQQDKSGLPNDRFSAERPEGSISTLTIQRTEQRDSAMYRCASSPLGGAGELFFGEGSRLTVL.

This clonotype was observed a handful of times. The chain combines TRBV25-1 with TRBJ2-2; 13 nucleotides line up with TRBD2. The germline V gene has CDR1 MGHDK and CDR2 SYGVNS. The CDR3 is 17 residues long. V was clipped by 4 bases and J by 4 bases; unmatched bases: 6. In DNA, the CDR3 is TGTGCCAGCAGTGCCCCAGGGACTAGCGGGGTCACCGGGGAGCTGTTTTTT. As protein: CASSAPGTSGVTGELFF.

The chain carries TRBV5-5 and TRBJ2-5; the D gene is possibly TRBD1 (5 bases). V dropped 1 base and J dropped 4 bases, with 14 bases sitting between them. The CDR3 has 15 amino acids. Germline V gene data show CDR1 as SGHKS and CDR2 as YYEKEE (reference sequence). The CDR3: CASSLLQGSGETQYF. The CDR3 DNA reads as TGTGCCAGCAGCTTGCTTCAGGGATCCGGAGAGACCCAGTACTTC.

V gene TRBV7-1 combines with J gene TRBJ2-3; TRBD2 aligns across 11 bases. TRBV7-1 is filed as an ORF, its function uncertain. The CDR3 is 22 residues long. The J segment lost 1 base and the V segment lost 3 bases, leaving 21 bases of the junction unmatched. The CDR3 here is CASSSTRKGLAVTTSGTDTQYF. The CDR3 DNA sequence: TGTGCCAGCAGCTCCACCCGGAAGGGACTAGCGGTGACGACCTCTGGCACAGATACGCAGTATTTT.

The J gene is TRBJ2-5, the V gene TRBV20-1, with 8 positions matching TRBD2. The V gene's germline CDR1 is DFQATT and CDR2 SNEGSKA (reference sequence). J lost 1 base, V lost 0 bases, and 4 bases had no gene match. The length of the CDR3 is 15 residues. The DNA for the CDR3 is TGCAGTGCTAGAGATAGCGGGGAAATCCAAGAGACCCAGTACTTC. This encodes CSARDSGEIQETQYF.

The rearrangement uses TRBV7-9 and TRBJ2-1; D is uncertain. V gave up 0 bases and J gave up 4 bases, with 13 bases separating them. The CDR3 totals 16 residues. Germline loops: CDR1 SEHNR, CDR2 FQNEAQ (reference sequence). CDR3 DNA sequence: TGTGCCAGCAGCTTAGCAGGGCGGTTGAGTTACAATGAGCAGTTCTTC. Encoded protein: CASSLAGRLSYNEQFF.

The chain links TRBV5-6 to TRBJ2-4; D gene uncertain. Trimming took off 0 bases at V and 6 bases at J, with 7 bases between the two ends. The CDR3 runs 13 residues. Germline V gene lookup returns CDR1 SGHDT and CDR2 YYEEEE. The CDR3 DNA follows: TGTGCCAGCAGCTTGGGTCGGTTAAACATTCAGTACTTC. Residues: CASSLGRLNIQYF.

This chain links TRBV7-9 with TRBJ2-2; D may correspond to TRBD1 or TRBD2 (6 bases each). Germline loops: CDR1 SEHNR, CDR2 FQNEAQ (reference sequence). The CDR3 contains 15 residues. V lost 6 bases, J lost 3 bases, and 14 bases lay in between. CDR3 nucleotide sequence: TGTGCCAGCAGACAGGGAGGCGGAGACACCGGGGAGCTGTTTTTT. Translated, it gives CASRQGGGDTGELFF.

The chain couples TRBV5-1 to TRBJ2-7, with 10 nucleotides matching TRBD1. Germline CDR1 SGHRS, CDR2 YFSETQ. This CDR3 has 15 amino acids. With V trimmed by 4 bases and J by 7 bases, 11 bases remained unmatched. CDR3 sequence (DNA): TGCGCCAGCAGCCCAAACCGACAGGGGGCAGGGGAGCAGTACTTC. Amino acid sequence: CASSPNRQGAGEQYF.

The J gene is TRBJ1-6, the V gene TRBV20-1, with D possibly TRBD1 on 5 matching bases. V was pared by 3 bases and J by 9 bases, with 18 bases between. This CDR3 contains 15 residues. CDR1 is DFQATT, CDR2 SNEGSKA, per germline (reference sequence). CDR3 sequence reads: CSARENRGGSSPLHF. CDR3 DNA sequence: TGCAGTGCTAGGGAAAACCGCGGGGGTAGTTCACCCCTCCACTTT.

The chain has TRBV6-1 and TRBJ1-5; D gene unclear. Germline V lookup: CDR1 MNHNS, CDR2 SASEGT. The CDR3 covers 15 residues. V lost 4 bases and J lost 4, with 14 bases in between. CDR3 DNA sequence: TGTGCCAGCAGTGGCTTTTTGGGTAGTAATCAGCCCCAGCATTTT. Its translation: CASSGFLGSNQPQHF.

This clonotype was counted only a few times. The chain links TRBV4-1 to TRBJ2-7, with 13 positions matching TRBD2. V shed 1 base and J 4 bases; nucleotides not matched to a gene: 7. The CDR3 is made up of 17 amino acids. CDR1 and CDR2 from the germline V gene are MGHRA and YSYEKL. CDR3 residues: CASSQGLAGGPGYEQYF. The CDR3 nucleotides are TGCGCCAGCAGCCAAGGACTAGCGGGAGGCCCTGGGTACGAGCAGTACTTC.

This clonotype was counted a few times. The genes are TRBV5-1 and TRBJ2-4; maybe TRBD1 (6 bases). The V and J ends lost 3 bases and 9 bases respectively, with 13 bases between them. CDR3 size: 13 residues. Germline CDR1 SGHRS, CDR2 YFSETQ. The CDR3 sequence: CASSSSGDGIQYF. CDR3 DNA sequence: TGCGCCAGCAGCTCCTCAGGGGACGGCATTCAGTACTTC.

The CDR3 loop reads CASKPQGLSGNTIYF. In nucleotides, the CDR3 is TGTGCCAGCAAGCCCCAGGGACTCTCTGGAAACACCATATATTTT. The genes are TRBV6-1 and TRBJ1-3; D possibly corresponds to TRBD1 (5 bases). Trimming stripped 7 bases from V and 0 bases from J, with 13 bases between. CDR1 is MNHNS, CDR2 SASEGT, per germline. The CDR3 is 15 amino acids.

The table lists this clonotype with a few counts. The chain carries TRBV29-1 and TRBJ2-7, with 9 bases lining up with TRBD2. Trimming removed 7 bases from V and 4 bases from J; junction bases left unmatched: 8. The CDR3 runs 13 residues. From germline, CDR1 is SQVTM and CDR2 ANQGSEA. The CDR3 DNA follows: TGCAGCGCTTTAGCGGGAGATCGGTACGAGCAGTACTTC. The encoded protein is CSALAGDRYEQYF.

With respect to this clonotype: Just one base apart from a much larger clone, this may be a read error. V gene TRBV5-1 combines with J gene TRBJ2-1; a possible D gene is TRBD1 (5 bases). Germline CDR1 is SGHRS and CDR2 is YFSETQ. V was cut by 7 bases and J by 1 base, with 18 bases left in between. This CDR3 contains 16 residues. CDR3 coding DNA: TGCGCCAGCGTGGGGCTAGTGGGATCTTCCTACAATGAGCAGTTCTTC. Amino acids: CASVGLVGSSYNEQFF.

This clonotype has only a few counts. V is TRBV7-2 and J is TRBJ2-7; D might be TRBD1 or TRBD2, each matching 5 bases. The CDR3 totals 16 residues. The V end lost 2 bases, the J end lost 3 bases, and 17 bases lay between the germline ends. CDR1 and CDR2 from the germline V gene are SGHTA and FQGNSA. The CDR3 DNA reads TGTGCCAGCAGCTTAAAACGCGACGGGACGTACTACGAGCAGTACTTC. Translating gives CASSLKRDGTYYEQYF.

This clonotype was seen repeatedly, ten times or more. V and J are TRBV6-1 and TRBJ2-3; D possibly uses TRBD1 or TRBD2 (7 bases each). V was cut by 2 bases and J by 6 bases, with 12 bases left in between. This CDR3 spans 14 amino acids. The germline CDR1 and CDR2 sequences are MNHNS and SASEGT. CDR3 in amino acids: CASSEPGGADTQYF. The CDR3 DNA reads TGTGCCAGCAGTGAACCAGGGGGGGCGGATACGCAGTATTTT.

The chain employs TRBV6-2 or TRBV6-3 and TRBJ2-2; unclear D gene. Deletions cut 2 bases from V and 1 base from J, with 11 bases between. Germline V gives CDR1 MNHEY, CDR2 SVGEGT. The CDR3 loop spans 16 amino acids. The CDR3 sequence: CASSYGVTRNTGELFF. The CDR3, as DNA: TGTGCCAGCAGTTACGGTGTTACGCGGAACACCGGGGAGCTGTTTTTT.

This clonotype was detected many times. The chain is built from TRBV7-2 and TRBJ2-7; 7 nucleotides agree with TRBD2. The trim removed 5 bases at V and 5 bases at J, leaving 3 bases unmatched. Germline V gene lookup returns CDR1 SGHTA and CDR2 FQGNSA. The CDR3 totals 12 residues. This CDR3 reads CASSGLGNEQYF. CDR3 bases: TGTGCCAGCAGCGGACTAGGCAACGAGCAGTACTTC. Filled out from reference TRBV7-2 and TRBJ2-7, the complete variable domain reads GAGVSQSPSNKVTEKGKDVELRCDPISGHTALYWYRQSLGQGLEFLIYFQGNSAPDKSGLPSDRFSAERTGGSVSTLTIQRTQQEDSAVYLCASSGLGNEQYFGPGTRLTVT.

This clonotype was seen a handful of times. The chain has TRBV4-1 and TRBJ2-1, with D perhaps matching TRBD1 or TRBD2 (6 bases each). Per the germline V gene, CDR1 is MGHRA and CDR2 is YSYEKL. Deletions cut 0 bases from V and 7 bases from J, with 16 bases between. This CDR3 is built from 16 residues. CDR3 sequence: CASSQDPGASRNEQFF. CDR3 sequence (DNA): TGCGCCAGCAGCCAAGATCCGGGGGCCTCTCGAAATGAGCAGTTCTTC.

The chain joins TRBV5-4 to TRBJ2-1; 11 bases are a match to TRBD2. V dropped 3 bases and J dropped 5; count of bases not matched to a gene: 7. The CDR3 covers 16 residues. Germline loops: CDR1 SGHNT, CDR2 YYREEE (reference sequence). The DNA for the CDR3 is TGTGCCAGCAGCTCCCGGACTAGCGGGTACCACAATGAGCAGTTCTTC. Translated: CASSSRTSGYHNEQFF.

The CDR3 spells CASSYFRGLAKNIQYF. As DNA, the CDR3 is TGTGCCAGCAGTTACTTTAGGGGGCTAGCCAAAAACATTCAGTACTTC. V and J are TRBV6-8 and TRBJ2-4; the match to TRBD1 covers 7 bases. The junction had 3 bases not matched to a gene; V was cut back by 1 base and J by 0 bases. Germline lookup yields CDR1 MNHGY and CDR2 SAAAGT. This CDR3 is 16 amino acids long.